This T cell receptor beta chain derives from a study of early T cells in non-severe SARS-CoV-2 infection. At the level of the study: The sequenced material was bulk RNA from unsorted whole blood, and its chains were unpaired.

Unique molecular identifiers were affixed to single, distinct cDNA molecules. TCRdb fed the 5' RACE reads into MiXCR, producing one record per CDR3 protein. The sample has roughly 60,000 distinct CDR3 sequences; 5.5% to 6.5% are singletons. This clonotype was picked up many times. Its antigen is undetermined. V lost 6 bases to trimming and J lost 9 bases; unmatched junction nucleotides: 10. This CDR3 spans 13 amino acids. CDR1 is MNHEY, CDR2 SVGAGI, per germline. Study observations and caveats: CD4 and private specificities were missed by VDJdb matching, which favored anti-spike CD8 responses.

The chain recombines TRBV6-5 with TRBJ1-1, with 7 bases lining up with TRBD1. The source material was whole blood. The receptor's source is an adult who was a healthcare worker with PCR-confirmed SARS-CoV-2 infection or an uninfected control (not recorded which). CDR3 region: CASRQGERNKAFF. The CDR3 DNA is TGTGCCAGCAGGCAGGGGGAGAGGAACAAAGCTTTCTTT.